These T cell receptor beta chains were read from a single sample in a study of T cell responses to AZD1222 COVID-19 vaccine. Sequencing was performed with immunoSEQ multiplex PCR; in TCRdb, only in-frame clones are kept and a portion is missing. The table has about 130,000 clones, roughly nine tenths seen once. The material was peripheral blood, obtained on day 0 of AZD1222 vaccination. These receptors all stem from an adult in good health. CDR3s include the opening cysteine and the closing phenylalanine or tryptophan. The order of the fields is J gene, V gene, clone size, D gene, CDR3 length, CDR3 protein, CDR3 DNA. A D gene is named only where the DNA matches it firmly. Clone size is stated in some rows and not others, as once, few, many or a class when expanded.

j_call: TRBJ1-2
v_call: TRBV30
clone_size: -
d_call: -
cdr3_length: 10
cdr3_aa: CALGGYGYTF
cdr3_nt: TGTGCCCTGGGAGGCTATGGCTACACCTTC

j_call: TRBJ2-7
v_call: TRBV5-1
clone_size: -
d_call: -
cdr3_length: 13
cdr3_aa: CATTPEDGAEQYF
cdr3_nt: TGCGCCACCACCCCCGAGGACGGGGCCGAGCAGTACTTC

j_call: TRBJ1-1
v_call: TRBV18
clone_size: -
d_call: TRBD1
cdr3_length: 15
cdr3_aa: CASSSRTGPNTEAFF
cdr3_nt: TGTGCCAGCTCATCGAGGACAGGACCGAACACTGAAGCTTTCTTT

j_call: TRBJ1-5
v_call: TRBV4-3
clone_size: -
d_call: -
cdr3_length: 15
cdr3_aa: CASSQEHGQRQPQHF
cdr3_nt: TGCGCCAGCAGCCAAGAACATGGGCAGCGGCAGCCCCAGCATTTT

j_call: TRBJ2-7
v_call: TRBV3-1/TRBV3-2
clone_size: -
d_call: -
cdr3_length: 14
cdr3_aa: CASSPLGGWNEQYF
cdr3_nt: TGTGCCAGCAGCCCCCTCGGAGGGTGGAACGAGCAGTACTTC

j_call: TRBJ2-7
v_call: TRBV7-2
clone_size: -
d_call: -
cdr3_length: 15
cdr3_aa: CASSPDGTRRYEQYF
cdr3_nt: TGTGCCAGCAGCCCTGACGGGACTCGTCGCTACGAGCAGTACTTC

j_call: TRBJ2-7
v_call: TRBV7-2
clone_size: -
d_call: TRBD1
cdr3_length: 15
cdr3_aa: CASSLHRGGSYEQYF
cdr3_nt: TGTGCCAGCAGCTTACACAGGGGTGGCTCCTACGAGCAGTACTTC

j_call: TRBJ2-2
v_call: TRBV5-6
clone_size: -
d_call: -
cdr3_length: 16
cdr3_aa: CASSLFGGANTGELFF
cdr3_nt: TGTGCCAGCAGTCTGTTCGGCGGGGCGAACACCGGGGAGCTGTTTTTT

j_call: TRBJ2-5
v_call: TRBV19
clone_size: -
d_call: TRBD1
cdr3_length: 14
cdr3_aa: CASSPTGGAETQYF
cdr3_nt: TGTGCCAGTAGTCCGACAGGGGGCGCGGAGACCCAGTACTTC

j_call: TRBJ2-3
v_call: TRBV18
clone_size: -
d_call: -
cdr3_length: 15
cdr3_aa: CASSPLGLGTDTQYF
cdr3_nt: TGTGCCAGCTCACCATTGGGGCTGGGCACAGATACGCAGTATTTT

j_call: TRBJ2-5
v_call: TRBV3-1/TRBV3-2
clone_size: once
d_call: TRBD1
cdr3_length: 13
cdr3_aa: CASSYTGGETQYF
cdr3_nt: TGTGCCAGCAGTTATACAGGGGGGGAGACCCAGTACTTC

j_call: TRBJ1-6
v_call: TRBV18
clone_size: few
d_call: TRBD1
cdr3_length: 16
cdr3_aa: CASSLDRQGAHSPLHF
cdr3_nt: TGTGCCAGCTCACTTGATAGACAGGGGGCACATTCACCCCTCCACTTT

j_call: TRBJ2-7
v_call: TRBV12-2
clone_size: once
d_call: -
cdr3_length: 11
cdr3_aa: CASRLGYEQYF
cdr3_nt: TGTGCAAGTCGCTTGGGGTACGAGCAGTACTTC

j_call: TRBJ2-1
v_call: TRBV5-6
clone_size: -
d_call: TRBD1
cdr3_length: 16
cdr3_aa: CASSPSTGQTYNEQFF
cdr3_nt: TGTGCCAGCAGCCCTTCGACAGGGCAAACCTACAATGAGCAGTTCTTC

j_call: TRBJ1-3
v_call: TRBV4-1
clone_size: -
d_call: -
cdr3_length: 15
cdr3_aa: CASSQDGASGNTIYF
cdr3_nt: TGCGCCAGCAGCCAAGACGGCGCCTCTGGAAACACCATATATTTT

j_call: TRBJ1-2
v_call: TRBV18
clone_size: -
d_call: -
cdr3_length: 15
cdr3_aa: CASSPQADSLWGYTF
cdr3_nt: TGTGCCAGCTCACCACAAGCCGACAGTTTGTGGGGCTACACCTTC

j_call: TRBJ1-3
v_call: TRBV6-1
clone_size: -
d_call: -
cdr3_length: 15
cdr3_aa: CAIQTQALVGNTIYF
cdr3_nt: TGTGCCATCCAAACACAGGCCTTGGTAGGAAACACCATATATTTT

j_call: TRBJ1-5
v_call: TRBV12-3/TRBV12-4
clone_size: -
d_call: -
cdr3_length: 12
cdr3_aa: CASSQGPSPQHF
cdr3_nt: TGTGCCAGCAGCCAAGGTCCTTCCCCCCAGCATTTT

j_call: TRBJ2-1
v_call: TRBV11-1
clone_size: -
d_call: TRBD2
cdr3_length: 16
cdr3_aa: CASSFPGGSSYNEQFF
cdr3_nt: TGTGCCAGCAGCTTCCCGGGAGGTAGCTCCTACAATGAGCAGTTCTTC

j_call: TRBJ1-4
v_call: TRBV6-2/TRBV6-3
clone_size: -
d_call: -
cdr3_length: 14
cdr3_aa: CASSSPTVYEKLFF
cdr3_nt: TGTGCCAGCAGTTCCCCGACGGTCTATGAAAAACTGTTTTTT

j_call: TRBJ2-6
v_call: TRBV29-1
clone_size: -
d_call: -
cdr3_length: 13
cdr3_aa: CSVDGGAANVLTF
cdr3_nt: TGCAGCGTTGATGGGGGTGCGGCCAACGTCCTGACTTTC

j_call: TRBJ2-3
v_call: TRBV12-3/TRBV12-4
clone_size: -
d_call: TRBD2
cdr3_length: 13
cdr3_aa: CASRSGGTDTQYF
cdr3_nt: TGTGCCAGCCGATCGGGGGGGACAGATACGCAGTATTTT

j_call: TRBJ2-3
v_call: TRBV3-1/TRBV3-2
clone_size: -
d_call: TRBD2
cdr3_length: 19
cdr3_aa: CASSQDLLLGTRFTDTQYF
cdr3_nt: TGTGCCAGCAGCCAAGATCTCCTTTTAGGGACTAGATTCACAGATACGCAGTATTTT

j_call: TRBJ2-3
v_call: TRBV7-2
clone_size: -
d_call: -
cdr3_length: 14
cdr3_aa: CASGEDPGTDTQYF
cdr3_nt: TGTGCCAGCGGGGAGGACCCAGGCACAGATACGCAGTATTTT

j_call: TRBJ2-7
v_call: TRBV19
clone_size: -
d_call: -
cdr3_length: 15
cdr3_aa: CATRSSGAGVHEQYF
cdr3_nt: TGTGCTACTCGCAGCTCGGGGGCGGGGGTGCACGAGCAGTACTTC

j_call: TRBJ2-7
v_call: TRBV5-1
clone_size: -
d_call: TRBD1
cdr3_length: 14
cdr3_aa: CASKGQPSSYEQYF
cdr3_nt: TGCGCCAGCAAGGGACAGCCCAGCTCCTACGAGCAGTACTTC

j_call: TRBJ2-3
v_call: TRBV6-2/TRBV6-3
clone_size: -
d_call: TRBD2
cdr3_length: 18
cdr3_aa: CASSYRGLAGGLGDTQYF
cdr3_nt: TGTGCCAGCAGTTACCGGGGACTAGCGGGGGGCCTCGGGGATACGCAGTATTTT

j_call: TRBJ2-2
v_call: TRBV3-1/TRBV3-2
clone_size: -
d_call: -
cdr3_length: 17
cdr3_aa: CASSQDVGLSGTGELFF
cdr3_nt: TGTGCCAGCAGCCAAGATGTAGGGTTATCAGGCACCGGGGAGCTGTTTTTT

j_call: TRBJ2-1
v_call: TRBV19
clone_size: -
d_call: -
cdr3_length: 14
cdr3_aa: CASSLTSSYNEQFF
cdr3_nt: TGTGCCAGTAGCTTAACTAGCTCCTACAATGAGCAGTTCTTC

j_call: TRBJ2-1
v_call: TRBV4-1
clone_size: once
d_call: -
cdr3_length: 13
cdr3_aa: CASSHRQDNEQFF
cdr3_nt: TGCGCCAGCAGCCACCGACAGGACAATGAGCAGTTCTTC

j_call: TRBJ2-7
v_call: TRBV2
clone_size: -
d_call: TRBD2
cdr3_length: 15
cdr3_aa: CASRLAGGTIYEQYF
cdr3_nt: TGTGCCAGCAGATTAGCGGGGGGTACAATATACGAGCAGTACTTC

j_call: TRBJ2-2
v_call: TRBV19
clone_size: -
d_call: TRBD1
cdr3_length: 16
cdr3_aa: CASSSIQGGGTGELFF
cdr3_nt: TGTGCCAGTAGTTCTATACAGGGGGGCGGCACCGGGGAGCTGTTTTTT